The 8 T cell receptor beta chains in this list originate from one sample, sequenced in a study of cytomegalovirus exposure and HLA in healthy donors. The primer mix had 60 Vbeta and 13 Jbeta primers. TCRdb's copy holds only in-frame clones and misses some; the assay was immunoSEQ multiplex PCR. The sample holds roughly 180,000 clones, roughly 80% seen once. Source material: PBMCs. These receptors all stem from a woman aged 40 to 49 in good health and CMV-seropositive.

The chain uses TRBV10-3 and TRBJ2-7; possibly TRBD1 for D (6 bases). The V gene lost 4 bases and the J gene lost 2 bases, with 12 bases spanning the gap. The CDR3 runs to 14 residues. Germline CDR1 ENHRY, CDR2 SYGVKD. CDR3 in amino acids: CAISGAGATYEQYF. The CDR3 DNA reads TGTGCCATCAGTGGGGCAGGGGCAACCTACGAGCAGTACTTC.

This clone was picked up a small number of times. The V call is TRBV2, the J call TRBJ2-3; no firm D call. Deletions cut 7 bases from V and 5 bases from J, with 19 bases between. The CDR3 contains 15 residues. CDR1 and CDR2 (germline): SNHLY, FYNNEI. CDR3 loop: CASKEGVVVVDTQYF. The CDR3, as DNA: TGTGCCAGCAAAGAAGGAGTAGTCGTTGTAGATACGCAGTATTTT.

The chain has TRBV11-2 and TRBJ1-2; D is unclear. V was trimmed by 1 base and J by 4 bases, leaving 19 bases between them. There are 17 residues in the CDR3. The V gene's germline CDR1 is SGHAT and CDR2 FQNNGV. The CDR3 loop is CASSLVGGRADLYGYTF. CDR3 DNA: TGTGCCAGCAGCTTAGTGGGAGGACGGGCTGACCTCTATGGCTACACCTTC.

J is TRBJ1-5 and V is TRBV5-1; D may be TRBD1 (5 bases). V lost 4 bases to trimming and J lost 5 bases, with 10 bases between them. From germline, CDR1 is SGHRS and CDR2 YFSETQ. The CDR3 covers 13 residues. The CDR3 DNA reads as TGCGCCAGCAGCGCACAGGTAGATCAGCCCCAGCATTTT. Translating it yields CASSAQVDQPQHF.

The chain couples TRBV19 to TRBJ1-6; 9 positions match TRBD1. The germline V gene has CDR1 LNHDA and CDR2 SQIVND (reference sequence). The CDR3 length is 15 residues. The ends lost 7 bases at V and 7 bases at J; junction bases unmatched: 8. The CDR3, as DNA: TGTGCCAGTAAGATATCGACAGGGGGGAATTCACCCCTCCACTTT. Translation gives CASKISTGGNSPLHF.

With regard to this clone: At one end, the junction sequence differs from germline, possibly due to a read error. The chain uses TRBV7-9 and TRBJ1-1; D gene uncertain. CDR1 and CDR2 from the germline V gene are SEHNR and FQNEAQ (reference sequence). The CDR3 length is 12 residues. The CDR3 sequence: CSSSLGPLAAFF. CDR3 sequence (DNA): TGTTCCAGCAGCTTAGGTCCGCTGGCCGCTTTCTTT.

The chain carries TRBV5-1 and TRBJ2-7; 7 bases line up with TRBD1. This CDR3 has 14 residues. Germline V gene sequence: CDR1 SGHRS, CDR2 YFSETQ. V lost 5 bases to trimming and J lost 3 bases; unmatched junction nucleotides: 8. The CDR3 region is CASRLRDSLYEQYF. The CDR3 nucleotides read TGCGCCAGCAGGCTGAGGGACAGCCTCTACGAGCAGTACTTC. The entire variable domain, with the rest obtained from reference TRBV5-1 and TRBJ2-7, is as follows: KAGVTQTPRYLIKTRGQQVTLSCSPISGHRSVSWYQQTPGQGLQFLFEYFSETQRNKGNFPGRFSGRQFSNSRSEMNVSTLELGDSALYLCASRLRDSLYEQYFGPGTRLTVT.

This clone has a single count. V gene TRBV19 combines with J gene TRBJ1-2, with TRBD1 matching over 8 bases. From germline, CDR1 is LNHDA and CDR2 SQIVND (reference sequence). CDR3 length: 14 amino acids. V was clipped by 7 bases and J by 5 bases; unmatched bases: 9. Here the CDR3 reads CASTPDRGPYGYTF. DNA for the CDR3: TGTGCCAGTACCCCAGACAGGGGCCCATATGGCTACACCTTC. Full variable domain (outside the CDR3, taken from reference TRBV19 and TRBJ1-2): DGGITQSPKYLFRKEGQNVTLSCEQNLNHDAMYWYRQDPGQGLRLIYYSQIVNDFQKGDIAEGYSVSREKKESFPLTVTSAQKNPTAFYLCASTPDRGPYGYTFGSGTRLTVV.